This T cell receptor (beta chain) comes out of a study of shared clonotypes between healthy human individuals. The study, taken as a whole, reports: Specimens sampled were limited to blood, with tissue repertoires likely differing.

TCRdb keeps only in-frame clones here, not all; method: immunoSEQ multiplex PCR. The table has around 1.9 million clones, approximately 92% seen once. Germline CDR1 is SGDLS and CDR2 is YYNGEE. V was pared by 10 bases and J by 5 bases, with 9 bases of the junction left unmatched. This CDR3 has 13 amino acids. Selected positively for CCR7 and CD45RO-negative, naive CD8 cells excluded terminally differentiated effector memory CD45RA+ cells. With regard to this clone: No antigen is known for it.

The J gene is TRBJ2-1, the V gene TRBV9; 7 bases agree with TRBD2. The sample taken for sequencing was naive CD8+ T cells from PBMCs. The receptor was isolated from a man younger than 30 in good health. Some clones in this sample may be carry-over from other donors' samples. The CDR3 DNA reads TGTGCCTCCTTGGGGCGGGAGAACAATGAGCAGTTCTTC. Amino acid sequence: CASLGRENNEQFF.